Listed below are T cell receptor beta chains from one sample, sequenced in a study of shared clonotypes between healthy human individuals. Measured with immunoSEQ multiplex PCR; TCRdb has only the in-frame clones, and not every one. The profile shows some 690,000 clones, 90% of them singletons. Sequenced sample: memory CD8+ T cells from PBMCs. Source of these receptors: a man aged 18-30 years in good health. Some clones in this sample may be carry-over from other donors' samples. The CDR3 runs from the conserved cysteine through the conserved F or W. A D gene is named only where the DNA matches it firmly. Not all rows give a size; the values are once, few, many and, for expanded clones, a class.

clone size: once
J gene: TRBJ2-3
D gene: .
V gene: TRBV7-9
CDR3 protein: CASSLPGGGPDTQYF
CDR3 DNA: TGTGCCAGCAGCTTACCGGGCGGGGGCCCCGATACGCAGTATTTT

clone size: once
J gene: TRBJ2-6
D gene: .
V gene: TRBV11-2
CDR3 protein: CASSLEGIASPSGANVLTF
CDR3 DNA: TGTGCCAGCAGCTTAGAGGGGATAGCGTCTCCCTCTGGGGCCAACGTCCTGACTTTC

clone size: few
J gene: TRBJ1-1
D gene: TRBD1
V gene: TRBV5-1
CDR3 protein: CASSPRDSTLNTEAFF
CDR3 DNA: TGCGCCAGCAGCCCAAGGGACAGTACCTTGAACACTGAAGCTTTCTTT

clone size: .
J gene: TRBJ1-2
D gene: .
V gene: TRBV10-3
CDR3 protein: CAISEGTQLWIVGYTF
CDR3 DNA: TGTGCCATCAGTGAAGGGACCCAGCTCTGGATTGTGGGCTACACCTTC

clone size: .
J gene: TRBJ2-7
D gene: .
V gene: TRBV7-2
CDR3 protein: CASSLAPTSYEQYF
CDR3 DNA: TGTGCCAGCAGCTTAGCCCCGACTAGTTACGAGCAGTACTTC

clone size: .
J gene: TRBJ1-5
D gene: .
V gene: TRBV19
CDR3 protein: CASTNEDTLGNQPQHF
CDR3 DNA: TGTGCCAGTACTAATGAGGACACCCTAGGCAATCAGCCCCAGCATTTT

clone size: .
J gene: TRBJ2-1
D gene: TRBD2
V gene: TRBV4-1
CDR3 protein: CASSQVASGRYEQFF
CDR3 DNA: TGCGCCAGCAGCCAAGTCGCTAGCGGGAGGTATGAGCAGTTCTTC

clone size: .
J gene: TRBJ2-3
D gene: .
V gene: TRBV4-3
CDR3 protein: CASSQDWAGQTDTQYF
CDR3 DNA: TGCGCCAGCAGCCAAGATTGGGCGGGACAGACAGATACGCAGTATTTT

clone size: .
J gene: TRBJ2-1
D gene: TRBD1
V gene: TRBV7-9
CDR3 protein: CASSSITGQGGQFF
CDR3 DNA: TGTGCCAGCAGCTCTATCACCGGACAGGGCGGGCAGTTCTTC

clone size: .
J gene: TRBJ2-7
D gene: .
V gene: TRBV28
CDR3 protein: CASSFWPEMPSYEQYF
CDR3 DNA: TGTGCCAGCAGTTTCTGGCCGGAAATGCCGTCCTACGAGCAGTACTTC

clone size: few
J gene: TRBJ1-2
D gene: .
V gene: TRBV27
CDR3 protein: CASSPLGAGDGYTF
CDR3 DNA: TGTGCCAGCAGTCCTTTAGGGGCAGGGGATGGCTACACCTTC

clone size: .
J gene: TRBJ1-2
D gene: .
V gene: TRBV7-8
CDR3 protein: CASSSSGGRDYGYTF
CDR3 DNA: TGTGCCAGCAGCTCCAGCGGAGGGAGAGACTATGGCTACACCTTC

clone size: once
J gene: TRBJ1-3
D gene: .
V gene: TRBV5-1
CDR3 protein: CASSLANGLSGNTIYF
CDR3 DNA: TGCGCCAGCAGCTTGGCCAACGGACTCTCTGGAAACACCATATATTTT

clone size: .
J gene: TRBJ2-7
D gene: .
V gene: TRBV27
CDR3 protein: CASSFEGPREQYF
CDR3 DNA: TGTGCCAGCAGTTTTGAAGGGCCGAGGGAGCAGTACTTC

clone size: .
J gene: TRBJ2-1
D gene: .
V gene: TRBV28
CDR3 protein: CASTLSQNNEQFF
CDR3 DNA: TGTGCCAGCACCCTTTCCCAAAACAATGAGCAGTTCTTC

clone size: .
J gene: TRBJ2-5
D gene: TRBD1
V gene: TRBV29-1
CDR3 protein: CSVEDRGLEETQYF
CDR3 DNA: TGCAGCGTTGAGGACAGGGGGTTGGAAGAGACCCAGTACTTC